This T cell receptor (beta chain) originates from a study of blood T cell repertoires in COVID-19. About the research overall: Acute and convalescent COVID-19 specimens originated in the United States, Italy and Spain. T cells, B-cell-depleted T cells, or PBMCs provided the cDNA or gDNA that served as material.

V shed 3 bases and J shed 4 bases, with 14 bases lying between them. Germline V CDR1 and CDR2: SGHRS, YFSETQ. This CDR3 spans 15 amino acids. TCRdb's table, derived via immunoSEQ multiplex PCR, lists solely in-frame clones and lacks some. Among over 200,000 clones, about 90% were seen once, and the ten largest hold about 2.5%. Sequencing was carried out using peripheral blood. The TCR comes from a woman aged 55 to 70 with acute or convalescent COVID-19. This chain links TRBV5-1 with TRBJ1-3; weak D call: TRBD1 (6 bases). The CDR3 DNA reads as TGCGCCAGCAGCTGGGAGACAGGTTCCGGAAACACCATATATTTT. It encodes CASSWETGSGNTIYF.